These T cell receptor beta chains were read from a single sample in a study of blood T cell repertoires in COVID-19. Data came from immunoSEQ multiplex PCR; TCRdb stores just in-frame clones and leaves some out. Here the sample spans about 110,000 clones, more than 70% being singletons. Sequencing was carried out using peripheral blood. All receptors come from a man in his forties with active or convalescent COVID-19. Both conserved end residues are part of each CDR3. Fields, in order: J gene, V gene, D gene, clone size, CDR3 DNA, CDR3 protein. D genes are given only for firm matches. Clone sizes are given selectively: once, few, many, or a class where the clone is expanded.

J: TRBJ1-1; V: TRBV12-5; D: .; size: .; DNA: TGTGCTAGTGGCTGGGAGGGCACTGAAGCTTTCTTT; CDR3: CASGWEGTEAFF
J: TRBJ1-2; V: TRBV28; D: TRBD1; size: .; DNA: TGTGCCAGCAGTACCCCAACCGGACAGGGAGTTTATGGCTACACCTTC; CDR3: CASSTPTGQGVYGYTF
J: TRBJ1-2; V: TRBV6-4; D: .; size: once; DNA: TGTGCCAGCAGTGATAATAACTATGGCTACACCTTC; CDR3: CASSDNNYGYTF
J: TRBJ2-1; V: TRBV11-2; D: TRBD2; size: .; DNA: TGTGCCACCAGGCTAGCGGTAAATGAGCAGTTCTTC; CDR3: CATRLAVNEQFF
J: TRBJ1-1; V: TRBV28; D: .; size: .; DNA: TGTGCCAGCAGTTTGGGGGGTTGGGGTTCCGTGAACACTGAAGCTTTCTTT; CDR3: CASSLGGWGSVNTEAFF
J: TRBJ2-5; V: TRBV10-2; D: .; size: .; DNA: TGCGCCAGCAATCAGGGGGAGACCCAGTACTTC; CDR3: CASNQGETQYF
J: TRBJ2-7; V: TRBV7-2; D: .; size: .; DNA: TGTGCCAGCAGCCCCCAGACTATTTACGAGCAGTACTTC; CDR3: CASSPQTIYEQYF
J: TRBJ2-2; V: TRBV2; D: .; size: once; DNA: TGTGCCAGCAGGACAGTGTCAGTGCGTGCCGGGGAGCTGTTTTTT; CDR3: CASRTVSVRAGELFF
J: TRBJ1-1; V: TRBV13; D: TRBD1; size: .; DNA: TGTGCCAGCGGAGTCGGACAGGCGAACACTGAAGCTTTCTTT; CDR3: CASGVGQANTEAFF
J: TRBJ1-4; V: TRBV28; D: .; size: .; DNA: TGTGCCAGCAGTCGACTCGATCAGCTGGAAAAACTGTTTTTT; CDR3: CASSRLDQLEKLFF
J: TRBJ2-3; V: TRBV4-2; D: .; size: .; DNA: TGTGCCAGCAGCCAAGTCGCAGGCAGGTTTGGCACAGATACGCAGTATTTT; CDR3: CASSQVAGRFGTDTQYF
J: TRBJ1-2; V: TRBV21-1; D: .; size: .; DNA: TGTGCCAGTTTAATAGGGGTCGGCTACACCTTC; CDR3: CASLIGVGYTF
J: TRBJ1-1; V: TRBV12-3/TRBV12-4; D: .; size: .; DNA: TGTGCCAGCAACCAGGGTATTCTAGCTTTCTTT; CDR3: CASNQGILAFF
J: TRBJ2-1; V: TRBV7-3; D: TRBD2; size: .; DNA: TGTGCCAGCAGCTTAACTGCGGCGGGAGCCCAGCCTAACAATGAGCAGTTCTTC; CDR3: CASSLTAAGAQPNNEQFF
J: TRBJ2-1; V: TRBV18; D: .; size: .; DNA: TGTGCCAGCTCACTCCTGACACCGTCCCCCTACAATGAGCAGTTCTTC; CDR3: CASSLLTPSPYNEQFF
J: TRBJ2-5; V: TRBV3-1/TRBV3-2; D: .; size: .; DNA: TGTGCCAGCAGCCGAGCAGCGGGAGAGACCCAGTACTTC; CDR3: CASSRAAGETQYF
J: TRBJ1-4; V: TRBV5-1; D: TRBD1; size: .; DNA: TGCGCCAGCAGCTTTCTCTCTCCGACAGGGGGTGAAAAACTGTTTTTT; CDR3: CASSFLSPTGGEKLFF
J: TRBJ2-5; V: TRBV27; D: .; size: .; DNA: TGTGCCAGCAGTTCCGAAGGGGGTCGTGCTGGGACCCAGTACTTC; CDR3: CASSSEGGRAGTQYF
J: TRBJ2-1; V: TRBV3-1/TRBV3-2; D: .; size: .; DNA: TGTGCCAGCGACCTACAGGGAGGGGAGCAGTTCTTC; CDR3: CASDLQGGEQFF
J: TRBJ2-5; V: TRBV11-1; D: TRBD1; size: .; DNA: TGTGCCAGCAGCCTGCACAGGGGGCAAGAGACCCAGTACTTC; CDR3: CASSLHRGQETQYF
J: TRBJ1-4; V: TRBV6-1; D: .; size: few; DNA: TGTGCCAGCAGTGAATGGGCGGGGGAAAAACTGTTTTTT; CDR3: CASSEWAGEKLFF
J: TRBJ2-1; V: TRBV27; D: TRBD1; size: .; DNA: TGTGCCAGCAGTGACAGGGGGCTCGCCTCCTACAATGAGCAGTTCTTC; CDR3: CASSDRGLASYNEQFF
J: TRBJ1-2; V: TRBV5-1; D: .; size: .; DNA: TGCGCCAGCAGCACCCTTGGACAGCTCTATGGCTACACCTTC; CDR3: CASSTLGQLYGYTF
J: TRBJ1-1; V: TRBV10-2; D: TRBD1; size: .; DNA: TGCGCCAGCAGCGTGACAGGGCGGGGGAACACTGAAGCTTTCTTT; CDR3: CASSVTGRGNTEAFF
J: TRBJ1-2; V: TRBV30; D: .; size: .; DNA: TGTGCCTGGAGGAGGAGGATTAACTATGGCTACACCTTC; CDR3: CAWRRRINYGYTF
J: TRBJ2-2; V: TRBV6-4; D: TRBD1; size: .; DNA: TGTGCCAGCAGTGACTTTGGGACAGGGGTCACCGGGGAGCTGTTTTTT; CDR3: CASSDFGTGVTGELFF